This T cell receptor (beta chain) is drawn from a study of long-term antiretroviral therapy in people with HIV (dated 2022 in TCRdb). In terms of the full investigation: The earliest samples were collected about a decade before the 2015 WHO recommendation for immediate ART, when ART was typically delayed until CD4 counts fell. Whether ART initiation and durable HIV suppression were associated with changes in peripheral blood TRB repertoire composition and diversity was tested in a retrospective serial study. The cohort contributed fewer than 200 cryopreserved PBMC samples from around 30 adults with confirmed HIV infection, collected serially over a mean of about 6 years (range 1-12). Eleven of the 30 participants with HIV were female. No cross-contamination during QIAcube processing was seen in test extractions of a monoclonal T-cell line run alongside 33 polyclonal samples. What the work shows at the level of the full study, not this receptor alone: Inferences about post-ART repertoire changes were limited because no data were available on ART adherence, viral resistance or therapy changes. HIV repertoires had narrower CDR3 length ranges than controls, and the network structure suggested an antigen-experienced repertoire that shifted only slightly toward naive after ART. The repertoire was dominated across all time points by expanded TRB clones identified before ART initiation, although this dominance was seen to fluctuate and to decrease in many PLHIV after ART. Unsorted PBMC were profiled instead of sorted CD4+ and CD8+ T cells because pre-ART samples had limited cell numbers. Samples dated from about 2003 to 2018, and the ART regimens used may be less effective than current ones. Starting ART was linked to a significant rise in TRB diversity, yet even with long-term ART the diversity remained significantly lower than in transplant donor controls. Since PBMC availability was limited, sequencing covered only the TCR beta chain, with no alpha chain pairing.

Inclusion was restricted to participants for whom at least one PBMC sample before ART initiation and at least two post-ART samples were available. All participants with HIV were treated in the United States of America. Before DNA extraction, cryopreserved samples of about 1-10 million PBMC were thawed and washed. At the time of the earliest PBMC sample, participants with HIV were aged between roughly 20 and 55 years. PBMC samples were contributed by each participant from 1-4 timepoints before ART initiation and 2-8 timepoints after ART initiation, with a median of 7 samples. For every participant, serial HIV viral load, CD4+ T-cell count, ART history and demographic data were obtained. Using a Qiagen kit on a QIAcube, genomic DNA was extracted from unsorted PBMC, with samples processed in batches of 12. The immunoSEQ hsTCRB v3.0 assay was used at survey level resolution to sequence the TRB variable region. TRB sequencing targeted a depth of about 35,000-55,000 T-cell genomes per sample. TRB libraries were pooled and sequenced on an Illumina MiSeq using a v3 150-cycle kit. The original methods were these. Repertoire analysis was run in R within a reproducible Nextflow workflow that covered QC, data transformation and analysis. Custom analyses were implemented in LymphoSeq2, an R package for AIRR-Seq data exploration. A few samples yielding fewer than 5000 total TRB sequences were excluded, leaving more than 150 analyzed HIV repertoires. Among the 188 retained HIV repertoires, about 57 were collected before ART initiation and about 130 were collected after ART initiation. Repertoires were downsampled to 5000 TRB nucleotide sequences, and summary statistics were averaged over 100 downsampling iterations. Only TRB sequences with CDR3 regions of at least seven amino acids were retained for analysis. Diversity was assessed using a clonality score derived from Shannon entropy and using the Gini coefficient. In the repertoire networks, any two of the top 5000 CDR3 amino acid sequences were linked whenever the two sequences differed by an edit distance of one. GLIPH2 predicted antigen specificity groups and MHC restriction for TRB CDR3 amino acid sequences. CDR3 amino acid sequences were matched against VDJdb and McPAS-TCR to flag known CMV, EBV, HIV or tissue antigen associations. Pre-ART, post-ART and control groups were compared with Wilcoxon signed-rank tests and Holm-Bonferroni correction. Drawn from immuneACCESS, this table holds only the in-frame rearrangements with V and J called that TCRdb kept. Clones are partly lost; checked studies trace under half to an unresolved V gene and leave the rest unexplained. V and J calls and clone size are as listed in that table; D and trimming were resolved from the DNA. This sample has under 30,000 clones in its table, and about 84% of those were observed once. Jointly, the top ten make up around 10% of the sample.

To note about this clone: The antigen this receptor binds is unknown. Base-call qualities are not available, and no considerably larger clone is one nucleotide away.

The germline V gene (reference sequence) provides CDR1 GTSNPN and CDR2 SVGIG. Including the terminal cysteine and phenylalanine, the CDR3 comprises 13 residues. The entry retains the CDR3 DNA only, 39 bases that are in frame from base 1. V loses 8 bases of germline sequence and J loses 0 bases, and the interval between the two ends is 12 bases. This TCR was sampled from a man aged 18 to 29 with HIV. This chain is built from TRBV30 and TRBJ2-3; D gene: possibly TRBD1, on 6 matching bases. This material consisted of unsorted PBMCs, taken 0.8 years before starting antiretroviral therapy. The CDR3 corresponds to CAGTGTSTDTQYF. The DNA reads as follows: TGTGCCGGTACAGGGACGAGCACAGATACGCAGTATTTT.